The 14 T cell receptor beta chains below all came from one sample that was sequenced in a study of T cell repertoires in cytomegalovirus infection. TCRdb ran MiXCR on the reads and lists one entry per CDR3 protein. The table includes roughly 150,000 distinct CDR3 sequences, about a fifth detected once. What these receptors recognize is not known. Sequencing was performed on CD8+ T cells from cultured PBMCs, taken from culture after CMV antigen stimulation. The source is a human donor in good health (CMV status not recorded). Some clones in this sample may be carry-over from other donors' samples.

This sequence joins TRBV3-1 and TRBJ1-1; maybe TRBD1 (5 bases). The CDR3 runs 13 residues. V gave up 4 bases and J gave up 4 bases, with 10 bases separating them. Germline V gene lookup returns CDR1 LGHDT and CDR2 YNNKEL (reference sequence). The DNA of the CDR3 is TGTGCCAGCAGCCTTGTAGGGGTCACTGAAGCTTTCTTT. Amino acid sequence: CASSLVGVTEAFF.

The J gene is TRBJ1-1, the V gene TRBV7-6; D is uncertain. CDR1 is SGHVS and CDR2 is FNYEAQ in the germline V gene. The CDR3 has 13 amino acids. Trimming removed 7 bases at V and 2 bases at J, with 11 bases between. The CDR3 protein is CASTLNFNTEAFF. For the CDR3, the DNA is TGTGCCAGCACCCTTAATTTCAACACTGAAGCTTTCTTT.

In this sample, this clonotype turned up a few times. This chain uses TRBV7-8 with TRBJ2-7; tentatively, D is TRBD2 (5 bases). The CDR3 contains 12 residues. Trimming shortened V by 1 base and J by 7 bases, and 8 bases separated the two germline ends. Germline CDR1 reads SGHVS; CDR2 reads FQNEAQ. For the CDR3, the DNA is TGTGCCAGCAGCTTAGTCCAGCGGGAGCAGTACTTC. Translating it yields CASSLVQREQYF.

The CDR3 nucleotides read TGTGCCAGCAGTTTCACGGCGATGAACACTGAAGCTTTCTTT. It codes for CASSFTAMNTEAFF. V is TRBV12-3 or TRBV12-4 and J is TRBJ1-1; D gene ambiguous. The V and J ends lost 3 bases and 0 bases respectively, with 8 bases between them. The length of the CDR3 is 14 residues.

The sample holds a few counts of this clonotype. The gene calls are TRBV6-6 and TRBJ2-1; D might be TRBD1 (6 bases). This CDR3 comprises 16 residues. The germline CDR1 and CDR2 sequences are MNHNY and SVGAGI (reference sequence). V lost 2 bases to trimming and J lost 1 base, with 12 bases between them. The CDR3 is CASSYGLQGSYNEQFF. The CDR3 nucleotides are TGTGCCAGCAGTTACGGGCTACAGGGATCCTACAATGAGCAGTTCTTC.

This clonotype showed up just a few times. V is TRBV9 and J is TRBJ2-6; no reliable D call. CDR3 size: 12 residues. Germline-derived CDR1 and CDR2 are SGDLS and YYNGEE. Trimming cost V 5 bases and J 4 bases, with 4 bases left between them. CDR3 residues: CASRSGANVLTF. CDR3 nucleotide sequence: TGTGCCAGCAGAAGCGGGGCCAACGTCCTGACTTTC.

The chain carries TRBV11-2 and TRBJ1-1; D is unresolved. Trimming took off 3 bases at V and 1 base at J, with 6 bases between the two ends. Germline CDR1 reads SGHAT; CDR2 reads FQNNGV. The CDR3 runs to 13 residues. CDR3 sequence reads: CASSLLSNTEAFF. CDR3 DNA: TGTGCCAGCAGCTTGCTTTCGAACACTGAAGCTTTCTTT.

This clonotype has more than one count but fewer than ten. CDR3 in DNA: TGTGCCAGCAGCTTGGAAGGGTTCCAGGAGACCCAGTACTTC. This sequence encodes CASSLEGFQETQYF. The chain recombines TRBV5-4 with TRBJ2-5; no definite D call. The length of the CDR3 is 14 residues. V dropped 0 bases and J dropped 5 bases, with 11 bases sitting between them. Germline values: CDR1 SGHNT, CDR2 YYREEE (reference sequence). Full variable domain (missing parts from reference TRBV5-4 and TRBJ2-5): ETGVTQSPTHLIKTRGQQVTLRCSSQSGHNTVSWYQQALGQGPQFIFQYYREEENGRGNFPPRFSGLQFPNYSSELNVNALELDDSALYLCASSLEGFQETQYFGPGTRLLVL.

The chain is built from TRBV4-1 and TRBJ2-7; TRBD2 aligns across 7 bases. CDR3 size: 13 residues. Germline lookup yields CDR1 MGHRA and CDR2 YSYEKL. Unmatched junction bases numbered 3, after V lost 2 bases and J lost 5 bases. In nucleotides, the CDR3 is TGCGCCAGCAGCCAATGGGGGGGTAACGAGCAGTACTTC. Translated, it gives CASSQWGGNEQYF.

The chain combines TRBV7-2 with TRBJ2-1; tentatively, D is TRBD2 (6 bases). This CDR3 contains 15 residues. The germline V and J ends were trimmed by 5 bases and 2 bases, with 13 bases remaining between them. Germline-derived CDR1 and CDR2 are SGHTA and FQGNSA. The CDR3 DNA follows: TGTGCCAGCAGCCCTAGCGCCCTAGCCTACAATGAGCAGTTCTTC. Translation: CASSPSALAYNEQFF.

The rearrangement links TRBV6-1 to TRBJ1-6, with D possibly being TRBD1 (6 bases). The V gene's germline CDR1 is MNHNS and CDR2 SASEGT. V lost 2 bases and J 11 bases, leaving 13 bases between the germline ends. The CDR3 loop spans 14 amino acids. The CDR3 DNA is TGTGCCAGCAGTGAAACAGGGACGATGACACCCCTCCACTTT. Translation gives CASSETGTMTPLHF.

The chain recombines TRBV6-1 with TRBJ1-2, with 7 bases lining up with TRBD1. Per the germline V gene, CDR1 is MNHNS and CDR2 is SASEGT. CDR3 length equals 15 residues. V shed 1 base, J shed 4 bases, and the junction held 6 bases outside the gene matches. CDR3 region: CASSEVGGQSYGYTF. CDR3 nucleotides: TGTGCCAGCAGTGAAGTAGGGGGACAGAGCTATGGCTACACCTTC.

This clonotype was counted only a few times. This sequence joins TRBV2 and TRBJ1-1, with 8 bases fitting TRBD1. V trimming: 4 bases; J trimming: 6 bases; junction bases outside the gene matches: 13. This CDR3 spans 16 amino acids. Germline V gene sequence: CDR1 SNHLY, CDR2 FYNNEI. The CDR3 sequence is CASSGDRTRGQAEAFF. CDR3 sequence (DNA): TGTGCCAGCAGTGGCGACCGGACCCGGGGACAGGCTGAAGCTTTCTTT.

The rearrangement joins TRBV5-4 to TRBJ1-1; TRBD1 is a possible D gene (5 bases). V lost 0 bases and J lost 4, with 10 bases in between. There are 14 residues in the CDR3. Germline-derived CDR1 and CDR2 are SGHNT and YYREEE (reference sequence). CDR3 amino acids: CASSLGAGITEAFF. The CDR3 region has the DNA TGTGCCAGCAGCTTGGGGGCAGGGATCACTGAAGCTTTCTTT.